The entry below gives a single T cell receptor (beta chain) sequence along with its context. This clonotype was seen many times. Its antigen is still unknown. Base qualities are not provided; no much larger clone lies one nucleotide away. Unsorted PBMC libraries were generated from 2 million PBMCs stored in RNAlater at -80 °C until RNA extraction. Multiple sclerosis patients were enrolled in a US clinical protocol under which disease progression was evaluated by magnetic resonance imaging. PBMCs were separated from peripheral blood using Ficoll-Hypaque density gradient centrifugation and then cryopreserved in liquid nitrogen. This entry belongs to a study of neurological immune-mediated disorders (dated by TCRdb to between 2018 and 2020). Context from the whole study: Among the roughly 35 multiple sclerosis patients, relapsing-remitting MS accounted for some 30 and secondary progressive MS accounted for 3. Peripheral blood TCR-beta repertoires from HTLV-I-associated myelopathy (HAM/TSP) patients, multiple sclerosis patients and healthy controls were compared by UMI-based sequencing. The roughly 100 TCR-beta libraries covered PBMC samples along with longitudinal samples, technical triplicates, and paired sorted CD4+ and CD8+ T-cell subsets. Of the 68 subjects in the cohort, some 15 were HAM/TSP patients, approximately 35 were multiple sclerosis patients, and approximately 20 were healthy controls. Summary of the overall study and its limitations: TCR clonal expansion was greatest in HAM/TSP patients and smallest in MS patients, who ranked below even healthy controls. Expanded clones from different subjects shared no identical CDR3 amino acid sequences, which suggests that TCR-beta repertoires were private in all groups. Repertoires from 18 of 34 MS patients were grouped by phylogenetic analysis into a cluster of related CDR3 sequences, suggesting a possible repertoire-level signature. No association of the MS cluster with clinical or MRI features was observed, and the need for larger cohorts was stated by the authors.

cDNA synthesis used template-switch 5'RACE with a primer carrying a 10-nucleotide random unique molecular identifier tagging each TCR transcript. Over 170 million TCR-beta sequences, covering 15-18 subjects, were produced in each sequencing run. The RNeasy kit was used to extract total RNA. The KAPA Real-time Library Amplification kit was used to amplify TCR-beta VDJ regions with primers targeting the TCR constant region and the 5'RACE anchor. A first PCR added sample indexes and Illumina adaptors, and a second PCR then raised library yield. After Ampure bead purification, the roughly 650 bp TCR product was size-selected on a 2% E-gel SizeSelection system. Before pooling, library quality was checked on a Bioanalyzer, concentration was measured with Qubit, and libraries were quantified with the Kapa Library Quantification kit. An Illumina HiSeq 2500 was used to sequence the libraries paired-end at 2 x 150 bp. To increase sequence diversity, about 25-31% phiX was spiked into each library pool. From the authors' description of their analysis: Quality-filtered reads were processed with the UMI-based MiGEC pipeline, which removed over 75% of raw TCR sequences during error correction. VDJ genes were aligned to IMGT germline references, and clonotypes were defined by unique CDR3 amino acid sequence plus V-J genes. Clonal expansion, Shannon diversity and CDR3 relatedness (CalcPairwiseDistances, ClusterSamples) were evaluated with VDJtools, and phylogenetic trees were built with CLCbio workbench. Expanded clones were defined as having at least 8 unique UMIs, based on coefficient-of-variation modelling across technical triplicates. The public reads were run again by TCRdb, first through fastp at Q25 and then through MiXCR, and only productive beta chains were kept. Every entry covers one CDR3 protein and lists the most common genes and DNA from its rows. The V and J calls, along with clone size, are taken from TCRdb and not from the paper's own processing. The sample has under 45,000 distinct CDR3 sequences on record, 2.5% of them singletons. The top ten hold about 2.4% of the sample.

The CDR3 goes from the cysteine to the phenylalanine over 17 residues. Just the 51-base CDR3 DNA is kept, in frame starting at base 1. CDR1 and CDR2 are drawn from the germline V gene: LGHNA, YNFKEQ. V gives up 1 base and J gives up 6 bases, and the segment between their germline ends measures 19 bases. This TCR was sampled from a man over 45 with multiple sclerosis. The sample consisted of PBMCs. The V gene is TRBV4-2 and the J gene is TRBJ1-5; possibly the D gene is TRBD1, per 5 matching bases. The CDR3 region has the sequence CASSQGRNRLGTQPQHF. The nucleotide sequence is TGTGCCAGCAGCCAAGGGAGGAACAGGTTGGGTACTCAGCCCCAGCATTTT.